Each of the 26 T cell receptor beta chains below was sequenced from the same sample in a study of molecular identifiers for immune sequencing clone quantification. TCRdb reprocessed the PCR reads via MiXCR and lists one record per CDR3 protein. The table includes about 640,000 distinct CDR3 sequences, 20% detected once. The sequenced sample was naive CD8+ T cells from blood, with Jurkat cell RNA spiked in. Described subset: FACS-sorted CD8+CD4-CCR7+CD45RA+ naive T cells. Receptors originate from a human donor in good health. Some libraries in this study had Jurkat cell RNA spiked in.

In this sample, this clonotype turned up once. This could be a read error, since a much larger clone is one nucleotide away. The CDR3 spells CASGQEGAGTGNTIYF. The CDR3 DNA follows: TGCGCCAGCGGCCAAGAGGGGGCAGGGACTGGAAACACCATATATTTT. The chain uses TRBV4-3 and TRBJ1-3, with 7 nucleotides matching TRBD1. This CDR3 contains 16 residues. The V gene's germline CDR1 is LGHNA and CDR2 YSLEER.

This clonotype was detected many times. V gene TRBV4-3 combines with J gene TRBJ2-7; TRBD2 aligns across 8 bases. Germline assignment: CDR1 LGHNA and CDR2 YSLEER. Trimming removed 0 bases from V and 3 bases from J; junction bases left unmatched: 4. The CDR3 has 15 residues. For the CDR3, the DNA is TGCGCCAGCAGCCAAGAGATAGCGGGAAGCTACGAGCAGTACTTC. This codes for CASSQEIAGSYEQYF.

The CDR3 here is CASSHPVGGTEAFF. Here the CDR3 DNA reads TGCGCCAGCAGCCATCCAGTCGGGGGCACTGAAGCTTTCTTT. The chain joins TRBV4-1 to TRBJ1-1; TRBD1 might be the D (5 bases). The CDR3 runs to 14 residues. Germline values: CDR1 MGHRA, CDR2 YSYEKL. Between the trimmed V and J ends, which lost 3 bases and 4 bases, there was a span of 12 bases.

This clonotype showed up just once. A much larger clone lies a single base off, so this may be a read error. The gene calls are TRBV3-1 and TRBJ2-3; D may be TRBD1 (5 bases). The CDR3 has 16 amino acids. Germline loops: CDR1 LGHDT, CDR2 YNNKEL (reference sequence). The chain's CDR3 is CASSQDSGRSTGTQYF. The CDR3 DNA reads TGTGCCAGCAGCCAAGATTCCGGGCGTAGCACAGGTACGCAGTATTTT.

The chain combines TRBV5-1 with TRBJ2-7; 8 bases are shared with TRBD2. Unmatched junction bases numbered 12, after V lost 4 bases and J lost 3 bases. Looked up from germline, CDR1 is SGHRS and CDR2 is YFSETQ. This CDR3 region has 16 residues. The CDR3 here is CASSAGGGPRSYEQYF. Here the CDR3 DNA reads TGCGCCAGCAGCGCCGGGGGGGGGCCGCGGAGCTACGAGCAGTACTTC.

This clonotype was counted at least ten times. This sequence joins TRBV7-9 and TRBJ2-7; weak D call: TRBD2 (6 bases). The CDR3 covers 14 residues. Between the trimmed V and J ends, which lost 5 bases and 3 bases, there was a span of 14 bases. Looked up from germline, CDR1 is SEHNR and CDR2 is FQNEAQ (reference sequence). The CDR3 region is CASSARDLSYEQYF. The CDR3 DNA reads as TGTGCCAGCAGCGCGCGGGACCTTAGCTACGAGCAGTACTTC.

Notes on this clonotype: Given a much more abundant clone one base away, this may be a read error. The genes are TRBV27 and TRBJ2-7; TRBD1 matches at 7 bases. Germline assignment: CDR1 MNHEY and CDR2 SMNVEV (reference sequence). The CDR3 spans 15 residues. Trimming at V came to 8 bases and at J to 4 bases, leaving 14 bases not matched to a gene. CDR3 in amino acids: CASRVDRASLYEQYF. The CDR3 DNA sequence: TGTGCCAGCCGAGTCGACAGGGCATCTCTGTACGAGCAGTACTTC.

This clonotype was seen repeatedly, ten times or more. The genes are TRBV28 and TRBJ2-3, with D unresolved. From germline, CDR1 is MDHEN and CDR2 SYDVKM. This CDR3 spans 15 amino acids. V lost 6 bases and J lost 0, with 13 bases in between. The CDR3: CASSQTSTSTDTQYF. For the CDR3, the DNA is TGTGCCAGCAGCCAGACCTCCACTAGCACAGATACGCAGTATTTT.

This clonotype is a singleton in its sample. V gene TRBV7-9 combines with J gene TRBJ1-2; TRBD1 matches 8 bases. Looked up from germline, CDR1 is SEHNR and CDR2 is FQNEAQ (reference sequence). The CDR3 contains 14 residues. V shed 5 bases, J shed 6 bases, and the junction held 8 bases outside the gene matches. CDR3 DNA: TGTGCCAGCAGCCGCGGAACAGGGGGGGATGGCTACACCTTC. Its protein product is CASSRGTGGDGYTF.

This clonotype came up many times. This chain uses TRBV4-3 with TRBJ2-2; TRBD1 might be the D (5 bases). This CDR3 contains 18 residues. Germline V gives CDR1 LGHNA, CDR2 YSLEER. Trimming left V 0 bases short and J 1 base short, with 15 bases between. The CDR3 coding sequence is TGCGCCAGCAGCCAAGATTGGGGCGGATTTGGGAACACCGGGGAGCTGTTTTTT. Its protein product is CASSQDWGGFGNTGELFF.

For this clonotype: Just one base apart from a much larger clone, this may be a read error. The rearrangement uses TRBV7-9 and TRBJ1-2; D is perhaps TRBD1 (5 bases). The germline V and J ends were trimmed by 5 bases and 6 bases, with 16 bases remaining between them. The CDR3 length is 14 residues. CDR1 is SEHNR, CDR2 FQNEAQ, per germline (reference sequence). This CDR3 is CASSTPLGADGYTF. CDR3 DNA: TGTGCCAGCAGCACGCCGCTAGGGGCGGATGGCTACACCTTC.

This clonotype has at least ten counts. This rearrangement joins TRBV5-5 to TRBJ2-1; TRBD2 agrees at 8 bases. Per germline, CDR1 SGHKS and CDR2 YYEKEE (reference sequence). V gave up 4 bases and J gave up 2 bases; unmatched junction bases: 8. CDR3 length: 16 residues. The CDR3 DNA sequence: TGTGCCAGCAGCCTAACGACTAGCGAGACCTACAATGAGCAGTTCTTC. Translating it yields CASSLTTSETYNEQFF. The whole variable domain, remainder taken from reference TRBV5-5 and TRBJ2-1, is DAGVTQSPTHLIKTRGQQVTLRCSPISGHKSVSWYQQVLGQGPQFIFQYYEKEERGRGNFPDRFSARQFPNYSSELNVNALLLGDSALYLCASSLTTSETYNEQFFGPGTRLTVL.

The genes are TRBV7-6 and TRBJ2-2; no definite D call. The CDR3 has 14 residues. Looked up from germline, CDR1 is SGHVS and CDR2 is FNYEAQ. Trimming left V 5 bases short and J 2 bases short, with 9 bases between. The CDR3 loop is CASSQPDNTGELFF. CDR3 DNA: TGTGCCAGCAGCCAGCCCGACAACACCGGGGAGCTGTTTTTT.

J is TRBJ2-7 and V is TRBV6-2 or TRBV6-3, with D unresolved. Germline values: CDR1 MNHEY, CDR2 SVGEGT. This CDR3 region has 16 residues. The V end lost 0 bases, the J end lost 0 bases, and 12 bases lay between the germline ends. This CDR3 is CASSYSSKGSSYEQYF. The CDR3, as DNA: TGTGCCAGCAGTTACTCGTCTAAGGGAAGCTCCTACGAGCAGTACTTC.

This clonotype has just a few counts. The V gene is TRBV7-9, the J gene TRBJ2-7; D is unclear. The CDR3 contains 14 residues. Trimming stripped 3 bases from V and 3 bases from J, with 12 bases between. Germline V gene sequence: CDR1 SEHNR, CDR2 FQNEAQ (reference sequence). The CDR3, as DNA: TGTGCCAGCAGCTTCACACAGAGTTACTACGAGCAGTACTTC. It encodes CASSFTQSYYEQYF.

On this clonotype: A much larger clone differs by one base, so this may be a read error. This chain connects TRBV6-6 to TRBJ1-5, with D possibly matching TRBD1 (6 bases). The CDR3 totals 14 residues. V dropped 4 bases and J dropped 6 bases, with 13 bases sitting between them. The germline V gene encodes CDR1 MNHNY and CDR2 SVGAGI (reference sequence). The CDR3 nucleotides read TGTGCCAGCAGTTCCGGGGCAGGGGCTCAGCCCCAGCATTTT. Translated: CASSSGAGAQPQHF.

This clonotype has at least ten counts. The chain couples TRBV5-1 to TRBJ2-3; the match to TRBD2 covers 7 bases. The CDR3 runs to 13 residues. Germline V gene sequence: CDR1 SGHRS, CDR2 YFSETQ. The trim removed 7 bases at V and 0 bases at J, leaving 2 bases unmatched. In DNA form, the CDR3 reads TGCGCCAGCCGGGAGGACAGCACAGATACGCAGTATTTT. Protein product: CASREDSTDTQYF.

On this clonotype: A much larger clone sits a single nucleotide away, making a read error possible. The CDR3 bases are TGCGCCAGCAGCCAATCTGGAAGGGCGGGCCCTTACGAGCAGTGCTTC. As protein: CASSQSGRAGPYEQCF. The V call is TRBV4-3, the J call TRBJ2-7; D may be TRBD2 (5 bases). Germline lookup yields CDR1 LGHNA and CDR2 YSLEER. The CDR3 has 16 residues.

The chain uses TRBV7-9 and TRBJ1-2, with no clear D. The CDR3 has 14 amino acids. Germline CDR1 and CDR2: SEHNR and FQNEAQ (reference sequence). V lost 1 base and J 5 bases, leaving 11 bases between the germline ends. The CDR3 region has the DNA TGTGCCAGCAGCTTAGTAAGCGCCCTATATGGCTACACCTTC. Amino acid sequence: CASSLVSALYGYTF.

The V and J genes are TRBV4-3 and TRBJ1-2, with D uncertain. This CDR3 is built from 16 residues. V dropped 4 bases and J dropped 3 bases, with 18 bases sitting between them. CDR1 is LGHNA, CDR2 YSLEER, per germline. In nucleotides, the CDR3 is TGCGCCAGCAGCCGAGGTAGGTTGTGGGTGGACTATGGCTACACCTTC. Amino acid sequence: CASSRGRLWVDYGYTF.

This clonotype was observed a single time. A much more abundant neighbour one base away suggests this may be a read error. This CDR3 reads CGAVRPTRPYEQYF. The DNA of the CDR3 is TGCGGTGCTGTCAGGCCAACGAGGCCCTACGAGCAGTACTTC. V and J are TRBV20-1 and TRBJ2-7; D not certain. CDR1 DFQATT and CDR2 SNEGSKA come from the germline V gene (reference sequence). The CDR3 is made up of 14 amino acids.

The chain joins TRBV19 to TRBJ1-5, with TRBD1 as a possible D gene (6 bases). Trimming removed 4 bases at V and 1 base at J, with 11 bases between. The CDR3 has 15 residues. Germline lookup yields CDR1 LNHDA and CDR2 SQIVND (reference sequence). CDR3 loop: CASSRDIISNQPQHF. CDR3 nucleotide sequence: TGTGCCAGTAGTAGGGACATAATCAGCAATCAGCCCCAGCATTTT. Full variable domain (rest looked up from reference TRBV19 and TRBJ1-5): DGGITQSPKYLFRKEGQNVTLSCEQNLNHDAMYWYRQDPGQGLRLIYYSQIVNDFQKGDIAEGYSVSREKKESFPLTVTSAQKNPTAFYLCASSRDIISNQPQHFGDGTRLSIL.

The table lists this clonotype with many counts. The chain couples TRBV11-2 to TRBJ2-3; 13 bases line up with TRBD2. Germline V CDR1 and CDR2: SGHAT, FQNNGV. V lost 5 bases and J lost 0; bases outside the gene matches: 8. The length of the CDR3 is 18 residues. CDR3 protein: CASSPGLAGLSSTDTQYF. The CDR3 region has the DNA TGTGCCAGCAGCCCGGGACTAGCGGGACTCTCTAGCACAGATACGCAGTATTTT.

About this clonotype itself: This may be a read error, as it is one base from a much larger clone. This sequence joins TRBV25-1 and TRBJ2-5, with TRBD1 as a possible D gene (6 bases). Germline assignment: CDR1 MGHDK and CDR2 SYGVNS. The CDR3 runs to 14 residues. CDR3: CASSDGVGQETQHF. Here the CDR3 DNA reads TGTGCCAGCAGTGATGGCGTGGGACAAGAGACCCAGCACTTC.

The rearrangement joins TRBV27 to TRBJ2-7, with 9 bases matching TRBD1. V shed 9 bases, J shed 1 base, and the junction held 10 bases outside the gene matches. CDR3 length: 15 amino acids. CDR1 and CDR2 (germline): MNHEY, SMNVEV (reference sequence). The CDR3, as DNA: TGTGCCAGGGGACAGGGACCCCGATTTTCCTACGAGCAGTACTTC. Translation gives CARGQGPRFSYEQYF.

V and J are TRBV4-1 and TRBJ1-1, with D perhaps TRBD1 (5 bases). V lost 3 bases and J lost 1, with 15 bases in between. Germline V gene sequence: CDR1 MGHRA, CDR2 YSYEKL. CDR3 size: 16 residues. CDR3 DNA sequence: TGCGCCAGCAGCCATTTTGAAGGGGTGCAGAACACTGAAGCTTTCTTT. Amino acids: CASSHFEGVQNTEAFF.